Below are 2 T cell receptor beta chains sequenced from a single sample in a study of cytomegalovirus exposure and HLA in healthy donors. The PCR ran on 60 Vbeta and 13 Jbeta primers. TCRdb's copy holds only in-frame clones and misses some; the assay was immunoSEQ multiplex PCR. The table records 220,000 or so clones, 78% of them present only once. What was sequenced was PBMCs. The receptors come from a male donor in good health and CMV-seronegative.

The CDR3 DNA follows: TGTGCCAGTACCCGTACCGGGACTAGCGTAAAGAGCTCCTACAATGAGCAGTTCTTC. This codes for CASTRTGTSVKSSYNEQFF. The gene calls are TRBV19 and TRBJ2-1; 10 bases align to TRBD2. After removal of 7 bases from V and 0 bases from J, the junction contained 15 bases not matched to a gene. CDR1 is LNHDA, CDR2 SQIVND, per germline (reference sequence). The CDR3 runs 19 residues.

This chain connects TRBV19 to TRBJ1-5; no clear D. The CDR3 has 13 amino acids. The germline V gene encodes CDR1 LNHDA and CDR2 SQIVND (reference sequence). Trimming removed 10 bases at V and 7 bases at J, with 17 bases between. The CDR3 DNA reads as TGTGCCACTACCCCACAGAGCCAACAGCCCCAGCATTTT. Translation gives CATTPQSQQPQHF.